Presented here are 11 T cell receptor beta chains from one specimen sequenced in a study of blood T cell repertoires in COVID-19. This table comes from immunoSEQ multiplex PCR, and its TCRdb copy is limited to in-frame clones, with some not included. The sample has approximately 400,000 clones; more than 75% are singletons. Sequenced: PBMCs or T cells enriched from blood (not recorded which). These receptors came from a man aged 25-45 years who had recovered from COVID-19.

The chain recombines TRBV27 with TRBJ1-1; D call uncertain. The CDR3 is 13 residues long. CDR1 and CDR2 from the germline V gene are MNHEY and SMNVEV (reference sequence). V was clipped by 2 bases and J by 5 bases, with 9 bases between them. As DNA, the CDR3 is TGTGCCAGCAGTTTAGGCAGACTTACTGAAGCTTTCTTT. Protein sequence: CASSLGRLTEAFF.

This clone was seen more than once but under ten times. The sample has other DNA sequences that encode this CDR3 too. The chain is built from TRBV3-1 (or the pseudogene TRBV3-2) and TRBJ1-5, with D possibly TRBD1 on 5 matching bases. V was cut by 4 bases and J by 4 bases, with 11 bases left in between. The CDR3 is made up of 14 amino acids. Looked up from germline, CDR1 is LGHDT and CDR2 is YNNKEL (reference sequence). The CDR3 DNA reads as TGTGCCAGCAGCCCAAGCGGGGGTAATCAGCCCCAGCATTTT. Its protein product is CASSPSGGNQPQHF.

This clone was seen a single time. This chain links TRBV9 with TRBJ1-5; D is unresolved. Trimming removed 0 bases from V and 7 bases from J, with 11 bases in between. The length of the CDR3 is 14 residues. Per the germline V gene, CDR1 is SGDLS and CDR2 is YYNGEE. CDR3 loop: CASSVGQTGQPQHF. Written as DNA, the CDR3 is TGTGCCAGCAGCGTAGGGCAAACCGGGCAGCCCCAGCATTTT.

This chain joins TRBV10-3 and TRBJ2-7; the D gene is possibly TRBD1 (5 bases). V was trimmed by 3 bases and J by 0 bases, leaving 15 bases between them. The CDR3 extends over 16 amino acids. Germline V gene lookup returns CDR1 ENHRY and CDR2 SYGVKD. The CDR3 protein is CAISDSWTISSYEQYF. In DNA, the CDR3 is TGTGCCATCAGTGACTCCTGGACAATTAGCTCCTACGAGCAGTACTTC.

The CDR3 DNA reads TGTGCCAGCAGTGACGGGACTAGCGGGGGTTCCACAGATACGCAGTATTTT. It is translated as CASSDGTSGGSTDTQYF. The chain employs TRBV6-4 and TRBJ2-3, with 14 bases that match TRBD2. The CDR3 runs 17 residues. V trimming: 2 bases; J trimming: 2 bases; junction bases outside the gene matches: 3. Germline CDR1 and CDR2: MRHNA and SNTAGT.

The CDR3 region has the DNA TGTGCCAGCAGCTTGTGGGGGCGAGGAACCGGGGAGCTGTTTTTT. Translated, it gives CASSLWGRGTGELFF. The chain is built from TRBV5-4 and TRBJ2-2; maybe TRBD1 (6 bases). This CDR3 region has 15 residues. Trimming removed 1 base at V and 5 bases at J, with 12 bases between. The V gene's germline CDR1 is SGHNT and CDR2 YYREEE (reference sequence).

This clone appeared a few times. The V gene is TRBV12-5, the J gene TRBJ2-7; unclear D gene. CDR3 length: 15 residues. The V end lost 0 bases, the J end lost 0 bases, and 9 bases lay between the germline ends. Germline CDR1 reads LGHNT; CDR2 reads FRNRAP. Here the CDR3 DNA reads TGTGCTAGTGGTTTGGTACGAGGATTCTCCTACGAGCAGTACTTC. It specifies CASGLVRGFSYEQYF. The entire variable domain, with the rest obtained from reference TRBV12-5 and TRBJ2-7, is as follows: DARVTQTPRHKVTEMGQEVTMRCQPILGHNTVFWYRQTMMQGLELLAYFRNRAPLDDSGMPKDRFSAEMPDATLATLKIQPSEPRDSAVYFCASGLVRGFSYEQYFGPGTRLTVT.

The V call is TRBV18, the J call TRBJ1-5; D is perhaps TRBD1 (6 bases). The germline V and J ends were trimmed by 3 bases and 3 bases, with 9 bases remaining between them. Germline CDR1 is KGHSH and CDR2 is LQKENI. The CDR3 contains 14 residues. The chain's CDR3 is CASSPDSINQPQHF. CDR3 sequence (DNA): TGTGCCAGCTCACCGGACAGTATCAATCAGCCCCAGCATTTT.

The chain employs TRBV4-1 and TRBJ1-4; TRBD1 is a possible D gene (6 bases). Germline lookup yields CDR1 MGHRA and CDR2 YSYEKL. V dropped 2 bases and J dropped 13 bases, with 17 bases sitting between them. CDR3 length: 14 residues. The chain's CDR3 is CASSQSTGALGLFF. Here the CDR3 DNA reads TGCGCCAGCAGCCAATCGACAGGCGCGTTAGGACTGTTTTTT.

This clone was seen more than once but under ten times. This chain joins TRBV4-1 and TRBJ1-5; the D gene is possibly TRBD1 (5 bases). Germline values: CDR1 MGHRA, CDR2 YSYEKL. V lost 0 bases, J lost 4 bases, and 13 bases lay in between. This CDR3 comprises 16 residues. In DNA form, the CDR3 reads TGCGCCAGCAGCCAAGAACCCACAGGTTGGAATCAGCCCCAGCATTTT. Translation gives CASSQEPTGWNQPQHF.

V and J are TRBV6-4 and TRBJ1-2; no definite D call. V was trimmed by 0 bases and J by 4 bases, leaving 15 bases between them. The CDR3 is 16 amino acids. The V gene's germline CDR1 is MRHNA and CDR2 SNTAGT. CDR3 nucleotide sequence: TGTGCCAGCAGTGACTCGAGAGGAGTCGGAGGCTATGGCTACACCTTC. Protein: CASSDSRGVGGYGYTF.